A selection of T cell receptor beta chains follows, all from one sample in a study of T-cell memory formation after mild COVID-19. TCRdb reanalysed the 5' RACE reads using MiXCR and keeps one entry per CDR3 protein. The table shows 500,000 to 600,000 distinct CDR3 sequences, with 18% occurring only once. Sequenced: PBMCs or a T cell subset sorted from them (not recorded which). The receptors shown here come from an adult woman who had mild COVID-19 (a few samples of this study predate the infection). Cell type and time point are not known. CDR3s include the opening cysteine and the closing phenylalanine or tryptophan. A D gene is named only where the DNA matches it firmly. The size entry is marked missing in some rows and otherwise reads once, few, many or a size class.

>TRBD2|TRBJ2-7|.|TRBV7-9
TGTGCCAGCAGCTTTCCCGGGACTAAGACCTACGAGCAGTACTTC
CASSFPGTKTYEQYF
>TRBD2|TRBJ2-7|.|TRBV7-9
TGTGCCAGCAGCTTAGTCGGCCTAGCGGGAGGCGGCGAGCAGTACTTC
CASSLVGLAGGGEQYF
>.|TRBJ2-5|few|TRBV18
TGTGCCAGCTCACCCCATGGGGAGACCCAGTACTTC
CASSPHGETQYF
>.|TRBJ2-2|.|TRBV5-1
TGCGCCAGCAGCTTGTTTGCCAGGGGTAGCACCGGGGAGCTGTTTTTT
CASSLFARGSTGELFF
>.|TRBJ1-1|many|TRBV21-1
TGTGCCAGCAGCGCTCCCGGAGGGATGAACACTGAAGCTTTCTTT
CASSAPGGMNTEAFF
>.|TRBJ1-4|few|TRBV12-3/TRBV12-4
TGTGCCAGCAGTTCCCCAGGGAGGGGTGAAAAACTGTTTTTT
CASSSPGRGEKLFF
>.|TRBJ2-4|.|TRBV6-2/TRBV6-3
TGTGCCAGCGGGGGAATGCTCAGAACCAAAAACATTCAGTACTTC
CASGGMLRTKNIQYF
>TRBD1|TRBJ2-2|.|TRBV6-5
TGTGCCAGCAGTTTCCTCGGGACAGGGGACACCGGGGAGCTGTTTTTT
CASSFLGTGDTGELFF
>.|TRBJ1-1|few|TRBV4-2
TGTGCCAGCAGCCAAGATCCTAGGGGGGATGGCGGAACACTCACTGAAGCTTTCTTT
CASSQDPRGDGGTLTEAFF
>TRBD1|TRBJ2-1|.|TRBV5-1
TGCGCCAGCCTGCCCGGGACAGGGGATTTATTCAATGAGCAGTTCTTC
CASLPGTGDLFNEQFF
>.|TRBJ2-2|.|TRBV12-3/TRBV12-4
TGTGCCAGCACCCCCCATGGGAACACCGGGGAGCTGTTTTTT
CASTPHGNTGELFF
>TRBD1|TRBJ2-5|few|TRBV24-1
TGTGCCACCAGTGATCTTGACAGGGGGCGAGAGACCCAGTACTTC
CATSDLDRGRETQYF
>TRBD2|TRBJ2-3|.|TRBV9
TGTGCCAGCAGCCCCCGAGGACTAGCGGGAGGCACAGATACGCAGTATTTT
CASSPRGLAGGTDTQYF
>TRBD2|TRBJ2-3|few|TRBV4-1
TGCGCCAGCAGCCAAGCTAGGACTAGCGTATCAGATACGCAGTATTTT
CASSQARTSVSDTQYF
>TRBD2|TRBJ2-1|.|TRBV20-1
TGCAGTGCTAGAGAAACCGGGACTAGCGATGAGCAGTTCTTC
CSARETGTSDEQFF
>TRBD1|TRBJ2-5|.|TRBV6-5
TGTGCCAGCAGTTACACCGGACAGGGTAGCGAGACCCAGTACTTC
CASSYTGQGSETQYF
>.|TRBJ2-3|.|TRBV6-2/TRBV6-3
TGTGCCAGCAGCCCCGGCCCTTCCCCATCGCAGTATTTT
CASSPGPSPSQYF
>.|TRBJ1-5|few|TRBV9
TGTGCCAGCAGCGTAGGGACAGAAAGCAATCAGCCCCAGCATTTT
CASSVGTESNQPQHF
>TRBD2|TRBJ2-1|few|TRBV4-1
TGCGCCAGCAGCCCTAGCGGGGGTAGCAATGAGCAGTTCTTC
CASSPSGGSNEQFF
>.|TRBJ2-2|few|TRBV12-3/TRBV12-4
TGTGCCAGCAGTTTCGGCCTCAGAATCGCGAACACCGGGGAGCTGTTTTTT
CASSFGLRIANTGELFF
>TRBD1|TRBJ1-1|.|TRBV29-1
TGCAGCGTAGGAGGGAGACTACAGGGGGCCACTGAAGCTTTCTTT
CSVGGRLQGATEAFF
>.|TRBJ1-2|few|TRBV7-9
TGTGCCAGCACGGGGGGACCTAGCCTATATGGCTACACCTTC
CASTGGPSLYGYTF
>.|TRBJ2-1|.|TRBV7-2
TGTGCCAGCAGCTTAGAGAAGGGCAGGAAAGAGTTCTTC
CASSLEKGRKEFF
>.|TRBJ1-4|few|TRBV19
TGTGCCAGTAGTTCCTTGGGGGCAACTAATGAAAAACTGTTTTTT
CASSSLGATNEKLFF
>TRBD2|TRBJ2-1|few|TRBV5-1
TGCGCCAGCAGCCACGGGGGGAGTGAGCAGTTCTTC
CASSHGGSEQFF
>.|TRBJ1-1|.|TRBV7-2
TGTGCCAGCAGCTTATTCCTGACAGCCACTGAAGCTTTCTTT
CASSLFLTATEAFF
>TRBD1|TRBJ2-7|.|TRBV15
TGTGCCACCAGCAGATCGGACAGGGTAAAGAACTACGAGCAGTACTTC
CATSRSDRVKNYEQYF
>.|TRBJ2-7|few|TRBV12-3/TRBV12-4
TGTGCCAGCAGTTACACTAGGGGGGGAGTCCACGAGCAGTACTTC
CASSYTRGGVHEQYF
>TRBD1|TRBJ2-7|many|TRBV4-3
TGCGCCAGCAGCCAAGATTGGGAGACAGGGATCCTCTACGAGCAGTACTTC
CASSQDWETGILYEQYF
>.|TRBJ1-1|few|TRBV5-1
TGCGCCAGCAGCCCTGAACCGGGGGGCGTGAACACTGAAGCTTTCTTT
CASSPEPGGVNTEAFF
>.|TRBJ1-1|many|TRBV5-1
TGCGCCAGCAGCCGGAGGGGGAACACTGAAGCTTTCTTT
CASSRRGNTEAFF
>.|TRBJ1-4|few|TRBV7-9
TGTGCCAGCAGCTTATTGGGGGGCCGGGCAACTAATGAAAAACTGTTTTTT
CASSLLGGRATNEKLFF
>TRBD2|TRBJ2-2|.|TRBV3-1
TGTGCCAGCAGCCGACGGGGGGGCCGTGGGACCGGGGAGCTGTTTTTT
CASSRRGGRGTGELFF
>.|TRBJ2-7|few|TRBV28
TGTGCCAGCATTGGGGGCGGCTACGAGCAGTACTTC
CASIGGGYEQYF
>.|TRBJ1-2|.|TRBV7-2
TGTGCCAGCAGCGGGGGGACCTATGGCTACACCTTC
CASSGGTYGYTF
>.|TRBJ1-5|few|TRBV10-3
TGTGCCATCACCAAAACAGGTGCGGGGAGTGGTAGGAGCAATCAGCCCCAGCATTTT
CAITKTGAGSGRSNQPQHF
>TRBD1|TRBJ1-1|.|TRBV5-1
TGCGCCAGCAGCTCCGGACAGGGGGCGACTGAAGCTTTCTTT
CASSSGQGATEAFF
>.|TRBJ1-1|.|TRBV7-9
TGTGCCAGCAGGGACGGGGGGGCTGAAGCTTTCTTT
CASRDGGAEAFF
>TRBD1|TRBJ2-3|few|TRBV20-1
TGCAGTGCTAGCGGGACAGGGGTGAGCACAGATACGCAGTATTTT
CSASGTGVSTDTQYF
>.|TRBJ1-1|.|TRBV9
TGTGCCAGCAGCGTAGCTTCTGGGGGCGGAGAAGCTTTCTTT
CASSVASGGGEAFF
>.|TRBJ1-2|few|TRBV12-3/TRBV12-4
TGTGCCAGCAGTCTCCCACCGGTGGGCTACACCTTC
CASSLPPVGYTF
>.|TRBJ2-2|many|TRBV6-5
TGTGCCAGCAGTTACTCCAGGGGGGCCGGCACCGGGGAGCTGTTTTTT
CASSYSRGAGTGELFF
>TRBD1|TRBJ2-7|many|TRBV7-9
TGTGCCAGCAGCGTTACTTGGGACAGTAACTCCTACGAGCAGTACTTC
CASSVTWDSNSYEQYF
>.|TRBJ2-1|few|TRBV4-2
TGTGCCAGCAGCACCCGGGCAGCTGGTGACAATGAGCAGTTCTTC
CASSTRAAGDNEQFF
>TRBD2|TRBJ2-1|many|TRBV12-3/TRBV12-4
TGTGCCAGCAGTTTAGGGACTAGCGGGGCCTACAATGAGCAGTTCTTC
CASSLGTSGAYNEQFF
>TRBD1|TRBJ1-1|many|TRBV19
TGTGCCAGTAGTATAGGGAACAGGGGCGAAGCTTTCTTT
CASSIGNRGEAFF
>TRBD2|TRBJ2-1|.|TRBV7-9
TGTGCCAGCAGCGCCCGACCTCAAGGGGCTAGCGGGGGGAGATACAATGAGCAGTTCTTC
CASSARPQGASGGRYNEQFF
>.|TRBJ2-5|.|TRBV20-1
TGCAGTGCTAGCGGGTCTATGCAGACCCAGTACTTC
CSASGSMQTQYF